Shown below are 28 T cell receptor beta chains from a single sample sequenced in a study of cytomegalovirus exposure and HLA in healthy donors (dated by TCRdb to the late 2010s). Preparation of the library involved the immunoSEQ multiplex PCR assay. A mixture of 60 forward primers for TCR Vbeta segments and 13 reverse primers for TCR Jbeta segments was used in the multiplex PCR. TCRdb's version of the immuneACCESS table is confined to in-frame rearrangements and falls short of the full clone set. An unresolved V gene accounts for under half of the shortfall where checked; the remainder is of unknown origin. Counted in this sample were around 64,000 clones; 80% to 90% of them appeared once. In total, the top ten clones hold roughly 2% of the sample. Sequencing was carried out using PBMCs. The receptors here all came from a woman aged 25-40 years in good health and CMV-seronegative.

The J gene is TRBJ2-7, the V gene TRBV11-2; 8 nucleotides agree with TRBD2. The germline CDR1 and CDR2 sequences are SGHAT and FQNNGV. V gave up 2 bases and J gave up 0 bases; unmatched junction bases: 3. This CDR3 has 15 residues. The CDR3 bases are TGTGCCAGCAGCTTATTAGCGGGGAGCTCCTACGAGCAGTACTTC. This gives the protein CASSLLAGSSYEQYF. The variable domain in full, with the rest retrieved from reference TRBV11-2 and TRBJ2-7, is EAGVAQSPRYKIIEKRQSVAFWCNPISGHATLYWYQQILGQGPKLLIQFQNNGVVDDSQLPKDRFSAERLKGVDSTLKIQPAKLEDSAVYLCASSLLAGSSYEQYFGPGTRLTVT.

For the CDR3, the DNA is TGTGCCAGCAGCCACCGGACTAGCACAGATACGCAGTATTTT. The encoded protein is CASSHRTSTDTQYF. The chain links TRBV11-3 to TRBJ2-3, with D tentatively TRBD2 (5 bases). V gave up 5 bases and J gave up 0 bases, with 9 bases separating them. This CDR3 is 14 amino acids long. CDR1 is SGHNT, CDR2 YENEEA, per germline.

In the case of this clone: At one boundary the junction diverges from the germline segment, which might be a read error. V and J are TRBV5-4 and TRBJ2-2; 9 nucleotides match TRBD2. This CDR3 comprises 16 residues. The germline V gene has CDR1 SGHNT and CDR2 YYREEE (reference sequence). CDR3 amino acids: CASSFGGRANTGGLFF. CDR3 in DNA: TGTGCCAGCAGCTTTGGCGGGAGGGCCAACACCGGGGGGCTGTTTTTT.

J is TRBJ1-3 and V is TRBV9; TRBD1 might be the D (5 bases). V lost 0 bases and J lost 4, with 8 bases in between. The CDR3 is 14 amino acids. Germline CDR1 is SGDLS and CDR2 is YYNGEE. The chain's CDR3 is CASSVDPGGNTIYF. CDR3 nucleotides: TGTGCCAGCAGCGTAGACCCAGGGGGAAACACCATATATTTT.

The CDR3 DNA is TGTGCCAGCAGTTCCCCAGTTGGACTAGCGGACACAGATACGCAGTATTTT. Translated: CASSSPVGLADTDTQYF. The chain employs TRBV28 and TRBJ2-3; 10 bases align to TRBD2. V lost 4 bases to trimming and J lost 2 bases; unmatched junction nucleotides: 9. This CDR3 is built from 17 residues. Germline loops: CDR1 MDHEN, CDR2 SYDVKM.

Concerning this clone: Sequence at one end of the junction differs from germline and may be a read error. The J gene is TRBJ2-7, the V gene TRBV7-9; 7 nucleotides match TRBD2. Germline V gene data show CDR1 as SEHNR and CDR2 as FQNEAQ (reference sequence). The CDR3 is 14 amino acids. This CDR3 reads CSSSFSSGLYEQYF. The CDR3 region has the DNA TGTTCCAGCAGCTTTTCTAGCGGATTATACGAGCAGTACTTC.

V gene TRBV7-8 combines with J gene TRBJ1-1; D call uncertain. CDR3 length: 14 residues. From germline, CDR1 is SGHVS and CDR2 FQNEAQ. V lost 1 base to trimming and J lost 1 base, with 7 bases between them. The CDR3 is CASSLVSGNTEAFF. Written as DNA, the CDR3 is TGTGCCAGCAGCTTAGTGAGTGGGAACACTGAAGCTTTCTTT.

This clone was seen more than once but under ten times. The chain carries TRBV28 and TRBJ1-5; possible D gene TRBD1, 6 bases. From germline, CDR1 is MDHEN and CDR2 SYDVKM. The V and J ends lost 6 bases and 0 bases respectively, with 6 bases between them. This CDR3 is 13 amino acids long. The CDR3: CASRQGSNQPQHF. CDR3 DNA: TGTGCCAGCAGACAGGGTAGCAATCAGCCCCAGCATTTT.

The V gene is TRBV6-5, the J gene TRBJ1-6; 9 bases align to TRBD1. The CDR3 totals 15 residues. V lost 5 bases, J lost 9 bases, and 8 bases stayed unmatched. Germline-derived CDR1 and CDR2 are MNHEY and SVGAGI. The CDR3 DNA follows: TGTGCCAGCAGTGGACTAGGGACAGGGAGTTCACCCCTCCACTTT. Translation: CASSGLGTGSSPLHF.

The chain has TRBV29-1 and TRBJ2-2; possible D gene TRBD1, 6 bases. This CDR3 comprises 17 residues. V gave up 4 bases and J gave up 0 bases, with 18 bases separating them. CDR1 and CDR2 from the germline V gene are SQVTM and ANQGSEA. The CDR3 DNA reads as TGCAGCGTTGGCGAGGTGAGGGGACACTCGAACACCGGGGAGCTGTTTTTT. The encoded protein is CSVGEVRGHSNTGELFF.

V gene TRBV29-1 combines with J gene TRBJ2-7; D perhaps matches TRBD2 (6 bases). V was clipped by 2 bases and J by 8 bases, with 13 bases between them. The germline V gene has CDR1 SQVTM and CDR2 ANQGSEA. The CDR3 is 12 residues long. As DNA, the CDR3 is TGCAGCGTTGAAATTCGGAGGGGTCAGCAGTACTTC. Translated, it gives CSVEIRRGQQYF.

J is TRBJ2-5 and V is TRBV29-1, with 10 bases identical to TRBD2. Germline V gene sequence: CDR1 SQVTM, CDR2 ANQGSEA. J was trimmed by 5 bases and V by 5 bases; bases with no gene match: 17. The CDR3 is 17 amino acids. The CDR3 here is CSVHPGASGSLLETQYF. CDR3 nucleotides: TGCAGCGTTCACCCGGGGGCTAGCGGGAGTCTTCTGGAGACCCAGTACTTC.

This chain joins TRBV7-2 and TRBJ2-3, with 13 bases matching TRBD2. V dropped 4 bases and J dropped 5; count of bases not matched to a gene: 6. Germline V gives CDR1 SGHTA, CDR2 FQGNSA. The CDR3 is made up of 16 amino acids. CDR3 loop: CASSSRTSGRIDTQYF. As DNA, the CDR3 is TGTGCCAGCAGCTCACGGACTAGCGGGAGAATAGATACGCAGTATTTT.

The chain uses TRBV7-3 and TRBJ2-3; no clear D. The CDR3 extends over 16 amino acids. Looked up from germline, CDR1 is SGHTA and CDR2 is FQGTGA. The V gene lost 2 bases and the J gene lost 2 bases, with 14 bases spanning the gap. For the CDR3, the DNA is TGTGCCAGCAGCTTAGTGGCAGGCGCTTCCACAGATACGCAGTATTTT. This gives the protein CASSLVAGASTDTQYF.

The chain has TRBV7-9 and TRBJ2-1, with 8 bases fitting TRBD1. V lost 8 bases, J lost 4 bases, and 10 bases stayed unmatched. CDR3 length: 15 residues. Germline CDR1 reads SEHNR; CDR2 reads FQNEAQ (reference sequence). As DNA, the CDR3 is TGTGCCAGCCCCTGGGGGACAGGCAATTACAATGAGCAGTTCTTC. Translating gives CASPWGTGNYNEQFF. The full variable domain, rest sourced from reference TRBV7-9 and TRBJ2-1, is DTGVSQNPRHKITKRGQNVTFRCDPISEHNRLYWYRQTLGQGPEFLTYFQNEAQLEKSRLLSDRFSAERPKGSFSTLEIQRTEQGDSAMYLCASPWGTGNYNEQFFGPGTRLTVL.

Here the CDR3 DNA reads TGTGCCAGCAGTGAATCGGATGACAACTCCTACGAGCAGTACTTC. Amino acid sequence: CASSESDDNSYEQYF. The V and J genes are TRBV25-1 and TRBJ2-5, with D uncertain. Gene TRBJ2-7 matches the end of the DNA better, so the J call may be wrong. Germline lookup yields CDR1 MGHDK and CDR2 SYGVNS. The CDR3 has 15 residues.

This chain links TRBV15 with TRBJ1-2; no definite D call. CDR3 length: 13 residues. Trimming shortened V by 5 bases and J by 7 bases, and 14 bases separated the two germline ends. The germline CDR1 and CDR2 sequences are LNHNV and YYDKDF (reference sequence). CDR3 region: CATSPTRSGGYTF. CDR3 DNA sequence: TGTGCCACCAGCCCGACTCGAAGTGGTGGCTACACCTTC.

This rearrangement joins TRBV19 to TRBJ2-1, with 10 bases fitting TRBD2. The CDR3 consists of 16 residues. V dropped 5 bases and J dropped 5; count of bases not matched to a gene: 9. Germline V lookup: CDR1 LNHDA, CDR2 SQIVND (reference sequence). Here the CDR3 reads CASSSPGAGGHNEQFF. CDR3 DNA: TGTGCCAGTAGTTCTCCTGGAGCGGGAGGGCACAATGAGCAGTTCTTC.

This clone was detected a few times. The chain has TRBV6-6 and TRBJ1-5, with a tentative D call TRBD1 (6 bases). CDR1 is MNHNY and CDR2 is SVGAGI in the germline V gene (reference sequence). Deletions cut 6 bases from V and 0 bases from J, with 12 bases between. The CDR3 contains 15 residues. In DNA form, the CDR3 reads TGTGCCAGCAGAACGGACAGTTATAGCAATCAGCCCCAGCATTTT. This gives the protein CASRTDSYSNQPQHF.

V and J are TRBV5-4 and TRBJ2-7; TRBD1 matches 7 bases. The germline V gene encodes CDR1 SGHNT and CDR2 YYREEE (reference sequence). This CDR3 is 15 amino acids long. V trimming: 0 bases; J trimming: 1 base; junction bases outside the gene matches: 4. The CDR3 nucleotides are TGTGCCAGCAGCTTGGGGTTGACAGGGTCCTACGAGCAGTACTTC. It codes for CASSLGLTGSYEQYF. The whole variable domain, filled in from reference TRBV5-4 and TRBJ2-7, reads ETGVTQSPTHLIKTRGQQVTLRCSSQSGHNTVSWYQQALGQGPQFIFQYYREEENGRGNFPPRFSGLQFPNYSSELNVNALELDDSALYLCASSLGLTGSYEQYFGPGTRLTVT.

The V and J genes are TRBV6-1 and TRBJ2-5, with 13 bases matching TRBD2. V trimming: 11 bases; J trimming: 9 bases; junction bases outside the gene matches: 6. CDR1 is MNHNS, CDR2 SASEGT, per germline. The CDR3 totals 12 residues. The CDR3 loop reads CAGRTSGSSQYF. DNA of the CDR3: TGTGCCGGCCGGACTAGCGGGAGTTCCCAGTACTTC.

V is TRBV7-6 and J is TRBJ1-4, with TRBD1 as a possible D gene (5 bases). CDR1 is SGHVS and CDR2 is FNYEAQ in the germline V gene. The CDR3 runs 16 residues. V lost 5 bases and J lost 5, with 18 bases in between. CDR3 DNA: TGTGCCAGCAGCCAAGAGATCCAGGGAGGGAATGAAAAACTGTTTTTT. Translating it yields CASSQEIQGGNEKLFF. Filled out from reference TRBV7-6 and TRBJ1-4, the complete variable domain reads GAGVSQSPRYKVTKRGQDVALRCDPISGHVSLYWYRQALGQGPEFLTYFNYEAQQDKSGLPNDRFSAERPEGSISTLTIQRTEQRDSAMYRCASSQEIQGGNEKLFFGSGTQLSVL.

The genes are TRBV9 and TRBJ2-2; TRBD2 matches 10 bases. Germline values: CDR1 SGDLS, CDR2 YYNGEE. This CDR3 comprises 18 residues. Trimming at V came to 0 bases and at J to 4 bases, leaving 9 bases not matched to a gene. The CDR3 DNA sequence: TGTGCCAGCAGCGTAGAACCCCGGGCTAGCGGGAGCACCGGGGAGCTGTTTTTT. Amino acids: CASSVEPRASGSTGELFF.

The rearrangement uses TRBV15 and TRBJ1-2; D is perhaps TRBD1 (6 bases). V lost 5 bases, J lost 0 bases, and 13 bases lay in between. Looked up from germline, CDR1 is LNHNV and CDR2 is YYDKDF (reference sequence). CDR3 length equals 15 residues. The CDR3 nucleotides read TGTGCCACCAGCCCAAGAAAGGGGGCTAACTATGGCTACACCTTC. It encodes CATSPRKGANYGYTF.

This rearrangement joins TRBV6-1 to TRBJ2-3; 11 nucleotides line up with TRBD2. This CDR3 is built from 17 residues. With V trimmed by 4 bases and J by 0 bases, 6 bases remained unmatched. In germline, CDR1 is MNHNS, CDR2 SASEGT. CDR3 amino acids: CASSGGWTSGSTDTQYF. For the CDR3, the DNA is TGTGCCAGCAGTGGTGGATGGACTAGCGGGAGCACAGATACGCAGTATTTT.

V and J are TRBV6-1 and TRBJ1-1; D ambiguous. The CDR3 totals 12 residues. Trimming took off 4 bases at V and 5 bases at J, with 8 bases between the two ends. From germline, CDR1 is MNHNS and CDR2 SASEGT. CDR3 protein: CASSVEETEAFF. The CDR3 DNA reads TGTGCCAGCAGTGTTGAGGAAACTGAAGCTTTCTTT.

The rearrangement links TRBV7-9 to TRBJ1-1; no clear D. This CDR3 has 12 amino acids. The germline CDR1 and CDR2 sequences are SEHNR and FQNEAQ (reference sequence). V gave up 4 bases and J gave up 3 bases, with 6 bases separating them. The CDR3 DNA is TGTGCCAGCAGCTCCTCTCACACTGAAGCTTTCTTT. It yields the protein CASSSSHTEAFF.

CDR3 region: CSVPRGTSGSWKTQYF. CDR3 DNA: TGCAGCGTTCCCAGGGGGACTAGCGGGAGCTGGAAGACCCAGTACTTC. V and J are TRBV29-1 and TRBJ2-5, with 14 bases identical to TRBD2. This CDR3 region has 16 residues. The trim removed 5 bases at V and 6 bases at J, leaving 11 bases unmatched. Germline CDR1 reads SQVTM; CDR2 reads ANQGSEA.